This T cell receptor beta chain comes out of a study of cytomegalovirus exposure and HLA in healthy donors. Trimming removed 4 bases at V and 1 base at J, with 19 bases between. This CDR3 has 18 residues. Germline CDR1 is MGHDK and CDR2 is SYGVNS. It was with 60 Vbeta and 13 Jbeta primers that the PCR ran. Assay: immunoSEQ multiplex PCR; the TCRdb copy retains only in-frame clones and omits some. The data show 100,000 to 120,000 clones, 65% to 80% seen once. The chain carries TRBV25-1 and TRBJ1-4; weak D call: TRBD1 (6 bases). This TCR came from a man aged 25 to 45 in good health and CMV-seropositive. Sample: PBMCs. The CDR3 is CASSGIQGKEETNEKLFF. Here the CDR3 DNA reads TGTGCCAGCAGTGGAATCCAGGGGAAGGAAGAAACTAATGAAAAACTGTTTTTT. Filled out from reference TRBV25-1 and TRBJ1-4, the complete variable domain reads EADIYQTPRYLVIGTGKKITLECSQTMGHDKMYWYQQDPGMELHLIHYSYGVNSTEKGDLSSESTVSRIRTEHFPLTLESARPSHTSQYLCASSGIQGKEETNEKLFFGSGTQLSVL.